The 16 T cell receptor beta chains in this list originate from one sample, sequenced in a study of T cell responses to AZD1222 COVID-19 vaccine. Clones were sequenced by immunoSEQ multiplex PCR, and TCRdb holds only the in-frame ones, with some missing. The sample consists of 95,000 to 150,000 clones, 90% of them appearing once. The material was peripheral blood, obtained on day 0 of MenACWY control vaccination. Receptor source: an adult in good health.

The genes are TRBV27 and TRBJ1-1, with D perhaps matching TRBD1 (6 bases). CDR1 is MNHEY, CDR2 SMNVEV, per germline (reference sequence). V shed 8 bases and J shed 5 bases, with 15 bases lying between them. The CDR3 has 13 amino acids. Written as DNA, the CDR3 is TGTGCCAGCCTCCGGGGAAGGGGGACTGAAGCTTTCTTT. It codes for CASLRGRGTEAFF.

The V gene is TRBV3-1 (or the pseudogene TRBV3-2), the J gene TRBJ1-1; no clear D. This CDR3 is 15 amino acids long. The V and J ends lost 1 base and 1 base respectively, with 10 bases between them. CDR1 and CDR2 from the germline V gene are LGHDT and YNNKEL (reference sequence). CDR3 sequence reads: CASSQGYRGNTEAFF. In DNA form, the CDR3 reads TGTGCCAGCAGCCAAGGCTATCGGGGGAACACTGAAGCTTTCTTT.

This clone was recorded once. The chain uses TRBV7-8 and TRBJ2-1; no clear D. This CDR3 has 12 amino acids. The V and J ends lost 2 bases and 8 bases respectively, with 7 bases between them. Germline CDR1 reads SGHVS; CDR2 reads FQNEAQ. The CDR3 protein is CASSLHSDEQFF. CDR3 sequence (DNA): TGTGCCAGCAGCTTACACTCGGATGAGCAGTTCTTC.

This chain connects TRBV4-2 to TRBJ2-3; D is ambiguous. The CDR3 is 14 residues long. Germline loops: CDR1 LGHNA, CDR2 YNFKEQ. V gave up 1 base and J gave up 0 bases, with 5 bases separating them. CDR3 amino acids: CASSQVHSTDTQYF. DNA for the CDR3: TGTGCCAGCAGCCAAGTCCACAGCACAGATACGCAGTATTTT.

The chain employs TRBV28 and TRBJ1-2, with D unclear. V was clipped by 5 bases and J by 2 bases, with 18 bases between them. Looked up from germline, CDR1 is MDHEN and CDR2 is SYDVKM. The CDR3 covers 16 residues. CDR3 nucleotide sequence: TGTGCCAGCAGTCCCTCCCCCAGGCCTCTAAACTATGGCTACACCTTC. It codes for CASSPSPRPLNYGYTF.

V and J are TRBV28 and TRBJ2-7, with D maybe TRBD2 (6 bases). CDR1 and CDR2 (germline): MDHEN, SYDVKM. V shed 2 bases and J shed 0 bases, with 11 bases lying between them. This CDR3 region has 15 residues. The CDR3 coding sequence is TGTGCCAGCAGTTTAATCCAGCGGGCCTCCTACGAGCAGTACTTC. This sequence encodes CASSLIQRASYEQYF.

The V and J genes are TRBV14 and TRBJ2-5; D is possibly TRBD2 (6 bases). The germline CDR1 and CDR2 sequences are SGHDN and FVKESK. This CDR3 has 17 residues. With 2 bases removed from V and 4 bases from J, the gap between germline ends came to 20 bases. CDR3 in DNA: TGTGCCAGCAGCCAATGGGTTGGGGGGAGGAGTACAGAGACCCAGTACTTC. It is translated as CASSQWVGGRSTETQYF.

This CDR3 reads CASSQVAGSTGELFF. The DNA for the CDR3 is TGCGCCAGCAGCCAAGTCGCAGGGTCCACCGGGGAGCTGTTTTTT. This rearrangement joins TRBV4-3 to TRBJ2-2; D is perhaps TRBD1 (5 bases). Trimming took 1 base from V and 4 from J, leaving 10 bases between them. Looked up from germline, CDR1 is LGHNA and CDR2 is YSLEER. The CDR3 is 15 amino acids.

With respect to this clone: Since a much larger clone is just one base distant, this may be a read error. This rearrangement joins TRBV28 to TRBJ1-1; D not resolved. V dropped 4 bases and J dropped 0 bases, with 6 bases sitting between them. CDR3 length: 13 amino acids. CDR1 and CDR2 from the germline V gene are MDHEN and SYDVKM. The CDR3 loop is CASSYGMNTEAFF. Written as DNA, the CDR3 is TGTGCCAGCAGTTACGGGATGAACACTGAAGCTTTCTTT. The variable domain in full, with the rest retrieved from reference TRBV28 and TRBJ1-1, is DVKVTQSSRYLVKRTGEKVFLECVQDMDHENMFWYRQDPGLGLRLIYFSYDVKMKEKGDIPEGYSVSREKKERFSLILESASTNQTSMYLCASSYGMNTEAFFGQGTRLTVV.

The CDR3 loop reads CASSGSEYTPYEQYV. For the CDR3, the DNA is TGTGCCAGCTCGGGTTCAGAATATACCCCCTACGAGCAGTACGTC. V gene TRBV28 combines with J gene TRBJ2-7; D gene uncertain. Per germline, CDR1 MDHEN and CDR2 SYDVKM. CDR3 length equals 15 residues. V was cut by 8 bases and J by 2 bases, with 19 bases left in between.

The chain is built from TRBV28 and TRBJ2-5; D may be TRBD1 (6 bases). Germline V gene sequence: CDR1 MDHEN, CDR2 SYDVKM. The V end lost 6 bases, the J end lost 5 bases, and 16 bases lay between the germline ends. The CDR3 contains 14 residues. CDR3 in DNA: TGTGCCAGCAGCGCGCACGACAGGAGGGAGACCCAGTACTTC. Protein product: CASSAHDRRETQYF.

This chain's CDR3 is CASRRDQGYDYGYTF. The CDR3 DNA reads as TGTGCCAGCAGACGCGACCAGGGGTACGACTATGGCTACACCTTC. The V gene is TRBV6-5, the J gene TRBJ1-2; a possible D gene is TRBD1 (6 bases). This CDR3 region has 15 residues. Germline V gene lookup returns CDR1 MNHEY and CDR2 SVGAGI. V was shortened by 6 bases and J by 3 bases, with 17 bases between the two germline ends.

This chain joins TRBV7-2 and TRBJ1-1, with D maybe TRBD1 (6 bases). CDR1 and CDR2 (germline): SGHTA, FQGNSA. The CDR3 spans 14 residues. The V gene lost 4 bases and the J gene lost 3 bases, with 12 bases spanning the gap. CDR3 residues: CASSSKGGYTEAFF. The DNA for the CDR3 is TGTGCCAGCAGCTCTAAGGGGGGTTACACTGAAGCTTTCTTT.

V and J are TRBV6-5 and TRBJ2-2; 8 bases map to TRBD1. The CDR3 runs 12 residues. Germline CDR1 and CDR2: MNHEY and SVGAGI. With 9 bases clipped from V and 8 bases from J, the junction kept 5 bases outside the gene matches. The CDR3 protein is CASRTGTGELFF. The CDR3 DNA sequence: TGTGCCAGTAGGACAGGGACGGGGGAGCTGTTTTTT.

The chain is built from TRBV9 and TRBJ2-3, with 7 bases matching TRBD2. The ends lost 3 bases at V and 2 bases at J; junction bases unmatched: 6. The CDR3 is 15 residues long. Germline CDR1 is SGDLS and CDR2 is YYNGEE. CDR3 DNA: TGTGCCAGCAGCGCACGGACTAGAAACACAGATACGCAGTATTTT. It encodes CASSARTRNTDTQYF.

This sequence joins TRBV7-2 and TRBJ1-6; D unclear. Trimming removed 1 base from V and 10 bases from J, with 14 bases in between. The CDR3 is 15 amino acids. The V gene's germline CDR1 is SGHTA and CDR2 FQGNSA. The CDR3 DNA reads as TGTGCCAGCAGCTTAGGAGCCAGTTTACCATCACCCCTCCACTTT. Protein product: CASSLGASLPSPLHF.